This is a list of T cell receptor beta chains from one sample in a study of molecular identifiers for immune sequencing clone quantification. TCRdb passed the PCR reads through MiXCR, listing each CDR3 protein once. The sample lists 490,000 or so distinct CDR3 sequences; 20% to 25% were seen once. Material for sequencing was naive CD8+ T cells from blood, with Jurkat cell RNA spiked in. Receptor source: a human donor in good health. Some libraries in this study had Jurkat cell RNA spiked in. CDR3s include the opening cysteine and the closing phenylalanine or tryptophan.

v_call	cdr3_aa
TRBV29-1	CSVGTGGEQYF
TRBV7-8	CASRQGVAGTEAFF
TRBV10-2	CASSESLNQPQHF
TRBV6-5	CASSYQGAGSPLHF
TRBV7-6	CASSLGAGLNTEAFF
TRBV6-6	CASSPPGQSNQPQHF
TRBV9	CASSVVSGGWSNTEAFF
TRBV5-4	CASSLAGVADTQYF
TRBV2	CASSGKETATYEQYF
TRBV7-6	CASSLAVGETQYF
TRBV4-1	CASSQDWGGINTDTQYF
TRBV20-1	CSARIMLDTQYF
TRBV4-1	CASSQAQGCEQYF
TRBV6-5	CASSYSPAGGDGYTF
TRBV4-3	CASSHLEAPYEQYF
TRBV5-1	CASSFETGLEVF
TRBV12-5	CASVAGGTSTDTQYF
TRBV27	CASSLIGTGNTGELFF
TRBV6-2/TRBV6-3	CASSYSETTAYYEQYF
TRBV20-1	CSARRSDYQETQYF
TRBV6-2/TRBV6-3	CASIDRGQGTEAFF
TRBV6-2/TRBV6-3	CASSYPSILAGDTDTQYF
TRBV11-3	CASSSGLASSYNEQFF
TRBV20-1	CSAGLGLAGYEQYF
TRBV2	CASVATGDYGYTF
TRBV12-3/TRBV12-4	CASSLGGGGTGANVLTF
TRBV15	CATSRFDLTVSNQPQHF
TRBV7-2	CASSYRDNSYNEQFF
TRBV2	CASSARDYTNEKLFF